This T cell receptor (beta chain) was documented in a study of T cell responses to AZD1222 COVID-19 vaccine. TCRdb's table, derived via immunoSEQ multiplex PCR, lists solely in-frame clones and lacks some. The sample holds 120,000 or so clones, about nine tenths seen once. Regarding this clone: The antigen is unknown.

Study outcomes and limitations: Per reports, nearly half of all spike-specific TCRs target regions that are unmutated in variants. The study found vaccine-associated CD4 TCRs spanning spike, dominant at 160-218 and 743-854.

Per the germline V gene, CDR1 is MNHNY and CDR2 is SVGAGI (reference sequence). With 5 bases removed from V and 2 bases from J, the gap between germline ends came to 6 bases. The CDR3 runs 12 residues. V is TRBV6-6 and J is TRBJ2-5; unclear D gene. The sequence was obtained from an adult in good health. The source was peripheral blood, collected on day 0 of AZD1222 vaccination. CDR3 DNA: TGTGCCAGCAGTCACCTACAAGAGACCCAGTACTTC. Protein: CASSHLQETQYF.